This is a list of T cell receptor beta chains from one sample in a study of T cells after posttransplantation cyclophosphamide. Clones were read by immunoSEQ multiplex PCR, and TCRdb kept only the in-frame ones, dropping some. This table has around 20,000 clones, 97% appearing once. Sequencing used naive CD4+ T cells sorted from PBMCs. Source of these receptors: a man between 50 and 59 years old in good health, CMV-negative, and a related stem cell transplant donor. Both conserved end residues are part of each CDR3. The D gene is left open where the match is weak. Some rows have no size entry. The others give once, few or many, or a class for an expanded clone.

TGTGCCAGCAGTGAAGCTCATAGCGGAGCTAACAATGAGCAGTTCTTC	CASSEAHSGANNEQFF	-	TRBV6-1	TRBJ2-1	-
TGCGCCAGCAGCCAACAGGGACTAGCGGGAGAGAACTACGAGCAGTACTTC	CASSQQGLAGENYEQYF	once	TRBV4-1	TRBJ2-7	TRBD2
TGTGCCAGTAGTTGGGGGGGAGTGAACACTGAAGCTTTCTTT	CASSWGGVNTEAFF	-	TRBV19	TRBJ1-1	-
TGTGCCAGCAGCTTAGGCGCAGGGGCCGCAGATACGCAGTATTTT	CASSLGAGAADTQYF	-	TRBV11-3	TRBJ2-3	-
TGCAGCGTCGCGCGGGAGAATGAGCAGTTCTTC	CSVARENEQFF	-	TRBV29-1	TRBJ2-1	TRBD2
TGTGCCAGCAGCACCGGGACTATCACAGATACGCAGTATTTT	CASSTGTITDTQYF	-	TRBV7-2	TRBJ2-3	TRBD2
TGTGCCAGCAGCTTTAGCAGGGACAGGTTTGAGACCCGGTACTTC	CASSFSRDRFETRYF	-	TRBV11-3	TRBJ2-5	TRBD1
TGCGCCAGCAGCCCCCCTACTCCGGGGGGGTACACCGGGGAGCTGTTTTTT	CASSPPTPGGYTGELFF	-	TRBV5-1	TRBJ2-2	TRBD2
TGTGCCAGCAGCGTATCGGCGGGCAGGGAGACCCAGTACTTC	CASSVSAGRETQYF	-	TRBV9	TRBJ2-5	-
TGTGCCAGCAGGAGGGGGCTGGGCACTGAAGCTTTCTTT	CASRRGLGTEAFF	once	TRBV2	TRBJ1-1	TRBD1
TGTGCCAGCAGCTTGGACCAGGGGAACACTGAAGCTTTCTTT	CASSLDQGNTEAFF	-	TRBV5-4	TRBJ1-1	-
TGTGCCAGCAGTTTACTGGTGGGGAGAAGCACCGGGGAGCTGTTTTTT	CASSLLVGRSTGELFF	-	TRBV27	TRBJ2-2	-
TGTGCCAGCAGCTTGTTTGCGGAGCCCCAGCATTTT	CASSLFAEPQHF	-	TRBV11-2	TRBJ1-5	-
TGTGCCATCAGTGCTGTGACTAGCTACGAGCAGTACTTC	CAISAVTSYEQYF	few	TRBV10-3	TRBJ2-7	-
TGTGCCAGCAGCTATGATACTAGCGGCGAGACCCAGTACTTC	CASSYDTSGETQYF	-	TRBV9	TRBJ2-5	TRBD2
TGTGCCAGCAGTGAGGGGACAGGGGCCTATGGCTACACCTTC	CASSEGTGAYGYTF	-	TRBV2	TRBJ1-2	TRBD1
TGCAGCGTCCTAACCCGGACTAGCGGGGGGGCCCCGGCAGATACGCAGTATTTT	CSVLTRTSGGAPADTQYF	-	TRBV29-1	TRBJ2-3	TRBD2
TGTGCCAGCAGGCGAGGAGGAATGAACACTGAAGCTTTCTTT	CASRRGGMNTEAFF	-	TRBV6-4	TRBJ1-1	-
TGTGCCAGTAGTCCGGGGACAGGGGGGTACACTGAAGCTTTCTTT	CASSPGTGGYTEAFF	-	TRBV19	TRBJ1-1	TRBD1
TGTGCCAGCAGTTACTGGGCAGGGGTCACAGATACGCAGTATTTT	CASSYWAGVTDTQYF	-	TRBV6-5	TRBJ2-3	-
TGTGCCAACAGCCCTGTGGCGACGGCCGGGGAGCTGCTTTTT	CANSPVATAGELLF	once	TRBV7-3	TRBJ2-2	-
TGTGCCAGCAGCCCCCGTAGAGCGGGAAGTCGCAATGAGCAGTTCTTC	CASSPRRAGSRNEQFF	-	TRBV7-3	TRBJ2-1	TRBD2
TGTGCCAGCAGCTTAGCGGAGGGCCAGGGGACCCAGTACTTC	CASSLAEGQGTQYF	-	TRBV11-3	TRBJ2-5	-
TGTGCCAGCAGCCAAGATCTGAGGGAGCAGTTCTTC	CASSQDLREQFF	-	TRBV4-2	TRBJ2-1	-
TGTGCCAGCAGCTTGGTAGCGGGAGGGCTTCACGAGCAGTACTTC	CASSLVAGGLHEQYF	once	TRBV5-8	TRBJ2-7	TRBD2
TGTGCCAGCACAATACAGGGTGCGTATAATGAAGCTTTCTTT	CASTIQGAYNEAFF	-	TRBV11-1	TRBJ1-1	-
TGTGCCAGTAGTCTGGGCTACTCTGGAAACACCATATATTTT	CASSLGYSGNTIYF	-	TRBV19	TRBJ1-3	-
TGTGCCAGCTCACCTGTGACAGGGGATGGCTACACCTTC	CASSPVTGDGYTF	-	TRBV18	TRBJ1-2	TRBD1
TGTGCCAGCAGCTCCTTAGTTGGTCCGAAAGGCTACACCTTC	CASSSLVGPKGYTF	-	TRBV11-3	TRBJ1-2	-
TGCGCCAGCAGCTTGTTCCGGGAAGGCTACGAGCAGTACTTC	CASSLFREGYEQYF	-	TRBV5-1	TRBJ2-7	-
TGTGCCAGCTCACCCTCCGGGGATACGCAGTATTTT	CASSPSGDTQYF	once	TRBV18	TRBJ2-3	-
TGTGCCAGCAGCTCCGGGACAGGGAATGGCTACACCTTC	CASSSGTGNGYTF	-	TRBV7-3	TRBJ1-2	TRBD1
TGTGCCAGCAGCTCAGCCGGACAGAAAGAGACCCAGTACTTC	CASSSAGQKETQYF	-	TRBV7-2	TRBJ2-5	-
TGTGCCAGCAGTTACTCGGAGCCCAACACTGAAGCTTTCTTT	CASSYSEPNTEAFF	-	TRBV6-5	TRBJ1-1	-
TGTGCCAGCAGCTTAGAAGCGGGACAGGGAAATTCACCCCTCCACTTT	CASSLEAGQGNSPLHF	-	TRBV7-6	TRBJ1-6	TRBD1
TGCGCCAGCAGCTTGGTGGGGGGGACCTACGAGCAGTACTTC	CASSLVGGTYEQYF	-	TRBV5-1	TRBJ2-7	TRBD2
TGTGCCAGCAGCGTTACAACGGGGGGTGAGCAGTACTTC	CASSVTTGGEQYF	once	TRBV9	TRBJ2-7	TRBD2
TGTGCCAGCAGCACCATGTACGGGACAGGCGTGAGTGGTGGCTACACCTTC	CASSTMYGTGVSGGYTF	-	TRBV27	TRBJ1-2	TRBD1
TGCGCCAGCAGCTTAGAGGGCTGGGGTGAAGCTTTCTTT	CASSLEGWGEAFF	-	TRBV5-1	TRBJ1-1	-